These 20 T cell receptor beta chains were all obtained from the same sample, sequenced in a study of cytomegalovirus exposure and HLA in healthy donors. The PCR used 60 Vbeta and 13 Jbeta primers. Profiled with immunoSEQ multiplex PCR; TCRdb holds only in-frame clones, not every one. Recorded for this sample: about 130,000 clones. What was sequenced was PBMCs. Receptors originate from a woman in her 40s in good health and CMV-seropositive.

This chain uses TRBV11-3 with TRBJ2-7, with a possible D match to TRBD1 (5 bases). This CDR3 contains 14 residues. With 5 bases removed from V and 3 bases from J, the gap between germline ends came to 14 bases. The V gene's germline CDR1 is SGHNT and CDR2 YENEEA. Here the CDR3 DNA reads TGTGCCAGCAGCCCCGGTGGCAGGGTCTACGAGCAGTACTTC. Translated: CASSPGGRVYEQYF.

As DNA, the CDR3 is TGCGCCAGCAGCCCGGCGGGACTAGCGGGAACTAATGAGCAGTTCTTC. Translated: CASSPAGLAGTNEQFF. V and J are TRBV5-1 and TRBJ2-1; 13 bases fit TRBD2. This CDR3 contains 16 residues. Trimming at V came to 4 bases and at J to 7 bases, leaving 8 bases not matched to a gene. Germline-derived CDR1 and CDR2 are SGHRS and YFSETQ.

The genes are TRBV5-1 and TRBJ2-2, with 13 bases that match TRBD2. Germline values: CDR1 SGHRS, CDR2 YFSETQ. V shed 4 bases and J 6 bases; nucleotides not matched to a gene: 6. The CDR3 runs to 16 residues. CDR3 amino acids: CASSAGLAGPSGELFF. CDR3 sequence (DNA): TGCGCCAGCAGCGCGGGACTAGCGGGGCCCTCCGGGGAGCTGTTTTTT.

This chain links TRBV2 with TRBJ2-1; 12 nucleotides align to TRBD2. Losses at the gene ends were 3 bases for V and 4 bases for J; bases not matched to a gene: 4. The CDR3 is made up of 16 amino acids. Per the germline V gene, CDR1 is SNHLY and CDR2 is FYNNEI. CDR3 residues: CASSDRGLAGYNEQFF. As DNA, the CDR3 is TGTGCCAGCAGTGATAGAGGACTAGCGGGATACAATGAGCAGTTCTTC. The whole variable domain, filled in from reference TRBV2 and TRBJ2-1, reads EPEVTQTPSHQVTQMGQEVILRCVPISNHLYFYWYRQILGQKVEFLVSFYNNEISEKSEIFDDQFSVERPDGSNFTLKIRSTKLEDSAMYFCASSDRGLAGYNEQFFGPGTRLTVL.

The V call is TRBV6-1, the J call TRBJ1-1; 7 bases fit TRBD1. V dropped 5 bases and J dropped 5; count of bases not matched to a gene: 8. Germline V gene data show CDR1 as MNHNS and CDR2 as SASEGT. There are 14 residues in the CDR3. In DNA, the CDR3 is TGTGCCAGCAGTAGAGGGGGCTGGAATACTGAAGCTTTCTTT. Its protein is CASSRGGWNTEAFF.

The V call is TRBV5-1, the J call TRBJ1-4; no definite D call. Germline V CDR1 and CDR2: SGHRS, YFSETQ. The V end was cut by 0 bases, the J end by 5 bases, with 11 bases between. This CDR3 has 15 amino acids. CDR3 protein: CASSLASGQNEKLFF. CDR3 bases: TGCGCCAGCAGCTTGGCTTCTGGGCAGAATGAAAAACTGTTTTTT.

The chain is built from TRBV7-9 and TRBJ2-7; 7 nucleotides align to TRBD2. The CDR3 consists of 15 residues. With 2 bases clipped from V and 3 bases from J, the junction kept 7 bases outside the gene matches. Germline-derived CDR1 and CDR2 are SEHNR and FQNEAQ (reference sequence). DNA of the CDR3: TGTGCCAGCAGCTTAAATGGGGAGGGCCGCTACGAGCAGTACTTC. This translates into CASSLNGEGRYEQYF.

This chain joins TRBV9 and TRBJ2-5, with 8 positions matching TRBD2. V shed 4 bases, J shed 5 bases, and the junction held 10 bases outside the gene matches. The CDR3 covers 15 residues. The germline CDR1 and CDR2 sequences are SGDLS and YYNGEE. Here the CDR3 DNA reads TGTGCCAGCAGCCCCCGGGAGGGTTCGGGGGAGACCCAGTACTTC. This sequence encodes CASSPREGSGETQYF. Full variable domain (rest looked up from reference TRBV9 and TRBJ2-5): DSGVTQTPKHLITATGQRVTLRCSPRSGDLSVYWYQQSLDQGLQFLIQYYNGEERAKGNILERFSAQQFPDLHSELNLSSLELGDSALYFCASSPREGSGETQYFGPGTRLLVL.

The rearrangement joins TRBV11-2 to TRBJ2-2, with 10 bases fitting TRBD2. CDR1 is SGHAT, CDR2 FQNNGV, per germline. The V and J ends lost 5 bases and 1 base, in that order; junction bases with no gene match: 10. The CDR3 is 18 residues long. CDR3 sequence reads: CASSRGVAGGRNTGELFF. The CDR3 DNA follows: TGTGCCAGCAGCCGGGGAGTAGCGGGAGGAAGGAACACCGGGGAGCTGTTTTTT. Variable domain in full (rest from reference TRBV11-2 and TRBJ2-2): EAGVAQSPRYKIIEKRQSVAFWCNPISGHATLYWYQQILGQGPKLLIQFQNNGVVDDSQLPKDRFSAERLKGVDSTLKIQPAKLEDSAVYLCASSRGVAGGRNTGELFFGEGSRLTVL.

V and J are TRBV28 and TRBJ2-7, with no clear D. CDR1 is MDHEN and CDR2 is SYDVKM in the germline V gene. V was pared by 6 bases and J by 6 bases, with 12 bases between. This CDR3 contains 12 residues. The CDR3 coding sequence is TGTGCCAGCAGCCTTGAGTACAGCGAGCAGTACTTC. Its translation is CASSLEYSEQYF. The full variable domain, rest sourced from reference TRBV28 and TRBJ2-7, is DVKVTQSSRYLVKRTGEKVFLECVQDMDHENMFWYRQDPGLGLRLIYFSYDVKMKEKGDIPEGYSVSREKKERFSLILESASTNQTSMYLCASSLEYSEQYFGPGTRLTVT.

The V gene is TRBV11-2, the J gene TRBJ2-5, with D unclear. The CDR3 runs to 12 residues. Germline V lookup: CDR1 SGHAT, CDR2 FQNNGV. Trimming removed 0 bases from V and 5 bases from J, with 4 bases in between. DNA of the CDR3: TGTGCCAGCAGCTTAGATCGGGAGACCCAGTACTTC. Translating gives CASSLDRETQYF.

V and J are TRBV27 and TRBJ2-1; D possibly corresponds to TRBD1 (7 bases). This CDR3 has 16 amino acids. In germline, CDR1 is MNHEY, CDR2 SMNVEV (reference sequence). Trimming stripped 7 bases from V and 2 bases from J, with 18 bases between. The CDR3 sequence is CASKRGRGVTYNEQFF. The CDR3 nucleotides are TGTGCCAGCAAAAGGGGCAGGGGGGTGACCTACAATGAGCAGTTCTTC.

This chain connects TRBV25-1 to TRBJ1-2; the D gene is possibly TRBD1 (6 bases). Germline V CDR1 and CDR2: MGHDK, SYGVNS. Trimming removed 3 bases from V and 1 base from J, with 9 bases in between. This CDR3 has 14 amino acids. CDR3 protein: CASSEDSGNYGYTF. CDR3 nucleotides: TGTGCCAGCAGTGAGGACAGTGGTAACTATGGCTACACCTTC.

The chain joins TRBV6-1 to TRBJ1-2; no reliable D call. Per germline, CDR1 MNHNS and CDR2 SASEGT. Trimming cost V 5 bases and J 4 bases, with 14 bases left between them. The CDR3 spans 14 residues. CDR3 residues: CASSISEDGYGYTF. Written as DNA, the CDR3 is TGTGCCAGCAGTATCAGCGAGGATGGCTATGGCTACACCTTC.

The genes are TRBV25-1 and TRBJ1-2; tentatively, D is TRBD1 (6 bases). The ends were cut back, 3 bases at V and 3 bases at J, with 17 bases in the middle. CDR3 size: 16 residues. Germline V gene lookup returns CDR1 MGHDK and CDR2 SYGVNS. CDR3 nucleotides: TGTGCCAGCAGTGATTCCGGACAGCGCGCCCACTATGGCTACACCTTC. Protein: CASSDSGQRAHYGYTF.

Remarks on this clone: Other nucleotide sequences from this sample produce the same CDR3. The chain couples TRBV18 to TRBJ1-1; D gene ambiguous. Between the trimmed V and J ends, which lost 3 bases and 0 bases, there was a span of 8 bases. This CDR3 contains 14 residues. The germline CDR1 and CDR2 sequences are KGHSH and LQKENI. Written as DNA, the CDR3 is TGTGCCAGCTCACCCTCGGGGATGAACACTGAAGCTTTCTTT. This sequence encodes CASSPSGMNTEAFF.

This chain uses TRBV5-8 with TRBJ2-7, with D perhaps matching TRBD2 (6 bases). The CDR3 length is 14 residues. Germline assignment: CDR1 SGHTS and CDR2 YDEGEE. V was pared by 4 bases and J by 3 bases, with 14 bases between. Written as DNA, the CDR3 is TGTGCCAGCAGCCCGGGACTCGGGATCTACGAGCAGTACTTC. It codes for CASSPGLGIYEQYF.

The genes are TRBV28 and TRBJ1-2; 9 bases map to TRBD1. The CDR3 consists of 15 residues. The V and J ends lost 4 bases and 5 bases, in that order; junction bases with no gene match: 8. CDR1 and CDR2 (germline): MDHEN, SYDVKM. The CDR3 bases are TGTGCCAGCAGTTCACAGGGGGCCGAGTATTATGGCTACACCTTC. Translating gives CASSSQGAEYYGYTF.

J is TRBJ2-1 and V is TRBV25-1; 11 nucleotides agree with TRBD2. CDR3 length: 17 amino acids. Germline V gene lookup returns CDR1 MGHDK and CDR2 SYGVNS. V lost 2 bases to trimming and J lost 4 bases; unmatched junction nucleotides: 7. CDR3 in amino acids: CASSEPGTSGIYNEQFF. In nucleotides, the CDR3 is TGTGCCAGCAGTGAACCCGGGACTAGCGGAATTTACAATGAGCAGTTCTTC. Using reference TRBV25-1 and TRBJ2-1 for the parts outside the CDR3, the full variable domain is EADIYQTPRYLVIGTGKKITLECSQTMGHDKMYWYQQDPGMELHLIHYSYGVNSTEKGDLSSESTVSRIRTEHFPLTLESARPSHTSQYLCASSEPGTSGIYNEQFFGPGTRLTVL.

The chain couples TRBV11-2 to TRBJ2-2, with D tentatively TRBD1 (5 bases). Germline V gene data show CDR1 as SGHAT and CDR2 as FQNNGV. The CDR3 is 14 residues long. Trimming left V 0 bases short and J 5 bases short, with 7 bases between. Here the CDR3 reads CASSLEGRTGELFF. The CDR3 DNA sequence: TGTGCCAGCAGCTTAGAGGGGCGGACCGGGGAGCTGTTTTTT.